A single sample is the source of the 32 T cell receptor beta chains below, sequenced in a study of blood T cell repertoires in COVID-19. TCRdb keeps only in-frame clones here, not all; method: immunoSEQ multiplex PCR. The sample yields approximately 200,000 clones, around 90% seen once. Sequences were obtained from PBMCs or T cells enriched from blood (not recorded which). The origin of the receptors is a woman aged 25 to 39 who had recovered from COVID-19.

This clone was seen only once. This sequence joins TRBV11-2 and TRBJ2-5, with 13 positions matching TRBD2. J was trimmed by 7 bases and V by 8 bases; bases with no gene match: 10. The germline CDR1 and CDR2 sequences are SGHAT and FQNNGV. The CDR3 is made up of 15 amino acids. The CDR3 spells CASSILAGGPGTQYF. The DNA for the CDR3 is TGTGCCAGCTCCATACTAGCGGGGGGGCCGGGGACCCAGTACTTC.

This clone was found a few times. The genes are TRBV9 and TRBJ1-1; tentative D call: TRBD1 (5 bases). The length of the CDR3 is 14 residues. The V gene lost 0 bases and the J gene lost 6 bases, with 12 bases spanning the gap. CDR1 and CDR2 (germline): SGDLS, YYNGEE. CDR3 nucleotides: TGTGCCAGCAGCGTAGCTGGGGGGAAGGCTGAAGCTTTCTTT. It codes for CASSVAGGKAEAFF.

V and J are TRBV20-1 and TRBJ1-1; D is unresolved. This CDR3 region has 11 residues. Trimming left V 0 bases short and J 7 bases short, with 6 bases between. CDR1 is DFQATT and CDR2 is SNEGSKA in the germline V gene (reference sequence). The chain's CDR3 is CSAREAVEAFF. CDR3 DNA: TGCAGTGCTAGAGAGGCGGTTGAAGCTTTCTTT.

For the CDR3, the DNA is TGTGCCAGCAGCACTCGCGGGGGGGCCACCGGGGAGCTGTTTTTT. Its translation is CASSTRGGATGELFF. The gene calls are TRBV9 and TRBJ2-2, with 9 bases fitting TRBD2. This CDR3 region has 15 residues. V shed 4 bases, J shed 4 bases, and the junction held 5 bases outside the gene matches. Germline V CDR1 and CDR2: SGDLS, YYNGEE.

CDR3 sequence reads: CASSPRETNEKLFF. In DNA form, the CDR3 reads TGCGCCAGCAGCCCTAGGGAGACTAATGAAAAACTGTTTTTT. The chain is built from TRBV5-1 and TRBJ1-4; D is ambiguous. Germline V gives CDR1 SGHRS, CDR2 YFSETQ. Trimming took off 4 bases at V and 2 bases at J, with 9 bases between the two ends. This CDR3 is built from 14 residues.

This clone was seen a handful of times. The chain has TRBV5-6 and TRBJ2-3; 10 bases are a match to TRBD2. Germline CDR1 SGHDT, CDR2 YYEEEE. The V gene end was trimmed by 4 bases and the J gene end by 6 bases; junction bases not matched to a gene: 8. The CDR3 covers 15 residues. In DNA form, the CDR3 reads TGTGCCAGCAGCGAACTAGCGGGGAGGGGGGATACGCAGTATTTT. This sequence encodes CASSELAGRGDTQYF.

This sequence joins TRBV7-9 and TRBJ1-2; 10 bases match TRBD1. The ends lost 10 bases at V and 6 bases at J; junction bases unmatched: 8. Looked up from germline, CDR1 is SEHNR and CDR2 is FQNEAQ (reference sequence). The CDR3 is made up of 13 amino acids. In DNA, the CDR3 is TGTGCCATCGCGACAGGGGGCGGAAATGGCTACACCTTC. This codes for CAIATGGGNGYTF.

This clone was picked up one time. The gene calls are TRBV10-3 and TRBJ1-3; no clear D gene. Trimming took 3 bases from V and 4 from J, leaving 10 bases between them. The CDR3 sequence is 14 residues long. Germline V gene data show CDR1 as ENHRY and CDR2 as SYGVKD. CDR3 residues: CAISESGRGNTIYF. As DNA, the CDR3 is TGTGCCATCAGTGAATCTGGGCGAGGAAACACCATATATTTT.

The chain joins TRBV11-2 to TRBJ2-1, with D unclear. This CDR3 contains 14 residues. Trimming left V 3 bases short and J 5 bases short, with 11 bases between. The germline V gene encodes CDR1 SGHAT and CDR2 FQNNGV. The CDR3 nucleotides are TGTGCCAGCAGCTTGGGCAGGCCTCACAATGAGCAGTTCTTC. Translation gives CASSLGRPHNEQFF.

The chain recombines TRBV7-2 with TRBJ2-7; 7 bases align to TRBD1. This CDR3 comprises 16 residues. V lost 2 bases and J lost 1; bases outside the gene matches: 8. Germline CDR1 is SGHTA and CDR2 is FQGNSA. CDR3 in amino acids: CASSLRTGIYSYEQYF. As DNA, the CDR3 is TGTGCCAGCAGCTTAAGGACAGGAATCTATTCCTACGAGCAGTACTTC.

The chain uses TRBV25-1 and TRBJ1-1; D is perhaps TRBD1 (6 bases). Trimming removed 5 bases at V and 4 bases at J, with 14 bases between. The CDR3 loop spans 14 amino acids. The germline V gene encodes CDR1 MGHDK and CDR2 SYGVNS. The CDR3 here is CASSRSGGRTEAFF. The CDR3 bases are TGTGCCAGCAGTCGGTCCGGGGGGCGCACTGAAGCTTTCTTT.

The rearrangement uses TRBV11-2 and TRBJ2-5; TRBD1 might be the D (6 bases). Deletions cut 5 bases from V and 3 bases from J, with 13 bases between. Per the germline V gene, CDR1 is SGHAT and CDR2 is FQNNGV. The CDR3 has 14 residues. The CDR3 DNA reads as TGTGCCAGCAGCCACGCGACAGGCGAAGAGACCCAGTACTTC. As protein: CASSHATGEETQYF.

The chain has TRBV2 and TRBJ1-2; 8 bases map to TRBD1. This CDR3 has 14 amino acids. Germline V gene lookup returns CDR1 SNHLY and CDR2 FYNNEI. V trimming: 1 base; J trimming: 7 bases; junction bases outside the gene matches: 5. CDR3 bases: TGTGCCAGCAGTGAAGGCAGGGGGCTACTTGGCTACACCTTC. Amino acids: CASSEGRGLLGYTF.

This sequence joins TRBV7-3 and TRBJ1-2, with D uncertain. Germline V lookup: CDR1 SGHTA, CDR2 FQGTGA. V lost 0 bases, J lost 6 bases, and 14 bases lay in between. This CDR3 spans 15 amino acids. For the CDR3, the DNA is TGTGCCAGCAGCTTAACAGTTGGGCACTCCGATGGCTACACCTTC. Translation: CASSLTVGHSDGYTF.

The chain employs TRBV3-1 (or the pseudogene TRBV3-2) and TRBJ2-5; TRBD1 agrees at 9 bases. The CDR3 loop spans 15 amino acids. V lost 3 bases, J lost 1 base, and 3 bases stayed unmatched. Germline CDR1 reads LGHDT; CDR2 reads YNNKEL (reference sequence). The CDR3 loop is CASSHRDRVQETQYF. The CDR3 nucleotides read TGTGCCAGCAGCCACCGGGACAGGGTCCAAGAGACCCAGTACTTC.

The CDR3 sequence: CASSVDRKGQTYGYTF. The CDR3 DNA sequence: TGTGCCAGCAGCGTAGATCGAAAGGGACAGACCTATGGCTACACCTTC. The V gene is TRBV9, the J gene TRBJ1-2; 7 nucleotides agree with TRBD1. CDR1 SGDLS and CDR2 YYNGEE come from the germline V gene. This CDR3 is built from 16 residues. Trimming cost V 0 bases and J 4 bases; bases outside gene matches: 9.

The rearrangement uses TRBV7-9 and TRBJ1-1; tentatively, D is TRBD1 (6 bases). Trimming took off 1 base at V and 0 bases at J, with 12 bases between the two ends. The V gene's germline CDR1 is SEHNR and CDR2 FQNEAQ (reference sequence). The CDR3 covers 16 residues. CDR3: CASSLGGTIMNTEAFF. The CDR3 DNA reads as TGTGCCAGCAGCTTAGGGGGGACAATCATGAACACTGAAGCTTTCTTT.

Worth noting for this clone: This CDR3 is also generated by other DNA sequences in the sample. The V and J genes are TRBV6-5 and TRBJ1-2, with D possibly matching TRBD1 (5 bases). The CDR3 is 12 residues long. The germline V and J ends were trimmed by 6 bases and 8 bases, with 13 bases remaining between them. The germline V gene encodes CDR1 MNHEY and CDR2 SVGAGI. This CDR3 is CASSYAGYGYTF. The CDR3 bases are TGTGCCAGCAGCTACGCAGGGTACGGCTACACCTTC.

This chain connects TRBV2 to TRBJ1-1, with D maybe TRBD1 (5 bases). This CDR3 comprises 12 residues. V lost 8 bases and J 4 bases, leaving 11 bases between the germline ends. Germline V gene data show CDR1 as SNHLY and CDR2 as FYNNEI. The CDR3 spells CASYLRGTEAFF. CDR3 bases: TGTGCCAGCTATCTTAGGGGCACTGAAGCTTTCTTT.

CDR3 DNA sequence: TGTGCCAGCAGCTTAACAGGACGAGGTTGTAATTCACCCCTCCACTTT. This encodes CASSLTGRGCNSPLHF. This chain connects TRBV11-2 to TRBJ1-6; D might be TRBD1 (5 bases). This CDR3 is built from 16 residues. The V gene's germline CDR1 is SGHAT and CDR2 FQNNGV. The V gene lost 2 bases and the J gene lost 6 bases, with 14 bases spanning the gap.

The CDR3 DNA follows: TGCGCCAGCAGCCAAGATTTGAGGGTGCAGTACTTC. Translating it yields CASSQDLRVQYF. This chain joins TRBV4-1 and TRBJ2-7, with D perhaps TRBD2 (5 bases). The CDR3 is 12 residues long. CDR1 and CDR2 (germline): MGHRA, YSYEKL. V lost 0 bases to trimming and J lost 9 bases, with 9 bases between them.

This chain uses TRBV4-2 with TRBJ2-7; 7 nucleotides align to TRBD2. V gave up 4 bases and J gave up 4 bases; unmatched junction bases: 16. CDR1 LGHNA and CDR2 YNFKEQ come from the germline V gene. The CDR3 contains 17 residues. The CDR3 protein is CASSPRKAAGDLYEQYF. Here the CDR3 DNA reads TGTGCCAGCAGCCCCAGAAAAGCTGCGGGGGATCTGTACGAGCAGTACTTC.

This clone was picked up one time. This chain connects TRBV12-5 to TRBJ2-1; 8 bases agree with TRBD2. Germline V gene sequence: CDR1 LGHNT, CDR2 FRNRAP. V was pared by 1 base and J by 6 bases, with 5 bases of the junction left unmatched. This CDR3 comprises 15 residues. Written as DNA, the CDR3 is TGTGCTAGTGGTTTGGAACAGCGGGAGAGCAATGAGCAGTTCTTC. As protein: CASGLEQRESNEQFF.

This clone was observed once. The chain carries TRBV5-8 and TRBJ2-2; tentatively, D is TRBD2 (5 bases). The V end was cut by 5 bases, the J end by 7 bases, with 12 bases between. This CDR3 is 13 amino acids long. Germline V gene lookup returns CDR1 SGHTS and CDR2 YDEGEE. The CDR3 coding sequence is TGTGCCAGCAGGGAGGACCGTATCGGGGAGCTGTTTTTT. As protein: CASREDRIGELFF.

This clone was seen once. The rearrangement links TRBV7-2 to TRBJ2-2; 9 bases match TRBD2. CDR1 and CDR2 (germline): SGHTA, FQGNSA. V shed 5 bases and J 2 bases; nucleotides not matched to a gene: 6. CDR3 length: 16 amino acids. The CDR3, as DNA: TGTGCCAGCAGCCCTCCTAGCGGGGTAAACACCGGGGAGCTGTTTTTT. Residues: CASSPPSGVNTGELFF.

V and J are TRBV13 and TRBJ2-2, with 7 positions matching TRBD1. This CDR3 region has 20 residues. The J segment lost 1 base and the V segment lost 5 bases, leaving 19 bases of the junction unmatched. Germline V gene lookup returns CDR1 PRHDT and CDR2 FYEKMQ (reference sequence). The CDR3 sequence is CASSRMVKIPGQKNTGELFF. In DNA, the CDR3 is TGTGCCAGCAGCCGGATGGTTAAAATTCCGGGACAGAAGAACACCGGGGAGCTGTTTTTT.

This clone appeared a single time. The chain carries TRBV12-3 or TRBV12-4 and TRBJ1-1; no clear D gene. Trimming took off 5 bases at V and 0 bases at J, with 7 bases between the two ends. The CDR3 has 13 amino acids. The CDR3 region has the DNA TGTGCCAGCAGTCCGCAGGTGAACACTGAAGCTTTCTTT. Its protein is CASSPQVNTEAFF.

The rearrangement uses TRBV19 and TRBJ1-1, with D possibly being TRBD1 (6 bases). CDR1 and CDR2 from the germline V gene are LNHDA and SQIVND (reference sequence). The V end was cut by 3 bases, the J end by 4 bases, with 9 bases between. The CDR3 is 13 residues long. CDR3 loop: CASSITGFTEAFF. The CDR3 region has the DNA TGTGCCAGTAGTATCACAGGGTTCACTGAAGCTTTCTTT.

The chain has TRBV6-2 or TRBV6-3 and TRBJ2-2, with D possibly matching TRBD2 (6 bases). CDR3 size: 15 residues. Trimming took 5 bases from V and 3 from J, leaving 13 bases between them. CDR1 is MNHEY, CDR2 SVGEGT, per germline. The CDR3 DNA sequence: TGTGCCAGCAGTCGCGAAGCGGGCTACACCGGGGAGCTGTTTTTT. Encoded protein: CASSREAGYTGELFF.

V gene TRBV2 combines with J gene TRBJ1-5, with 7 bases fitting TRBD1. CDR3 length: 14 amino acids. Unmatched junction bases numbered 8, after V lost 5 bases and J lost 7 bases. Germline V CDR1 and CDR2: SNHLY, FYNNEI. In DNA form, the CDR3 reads TGTGCCAGCAGTCCGACAGGGTATGGGCAGCCCCAGCATTTT. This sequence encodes CASSPTGYGQPQHF.

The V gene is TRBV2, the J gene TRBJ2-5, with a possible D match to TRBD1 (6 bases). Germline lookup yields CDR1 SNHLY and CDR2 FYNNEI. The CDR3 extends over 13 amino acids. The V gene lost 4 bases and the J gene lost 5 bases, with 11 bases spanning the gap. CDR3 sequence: CASSVGAVETQYF. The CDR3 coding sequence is TGTGCCAGCAGTGTGGGGGCGGTGGAGACCCAGTACTTC.

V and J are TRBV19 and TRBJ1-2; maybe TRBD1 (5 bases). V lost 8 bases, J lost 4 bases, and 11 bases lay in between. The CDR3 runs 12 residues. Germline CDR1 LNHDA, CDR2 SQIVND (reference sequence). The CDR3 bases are TGTGCCAGTGGGGACTTTGGCTATGGCTACACCTTC. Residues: CASGDFGYGYTF. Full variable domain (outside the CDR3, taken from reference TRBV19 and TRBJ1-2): DGGITQSPKYLFRKEGQNVTLSCEQNLNHDAMYWYRQDPGQGLRLIYYSQIVNDFQKGDIAEGYSVSREKKESFPLTVTSAQKNPTAFYLCASGDFGYGYTFGSGTRLTVV.